This T cell receptor beta chain was recovered during a study of blood T cell repertoires in COVID-19. The overall study: T cells, B-cell-depleted T cells, or PBMCs provided the cDNA or gDNA that served as material.

Sequencing used immunoSEQ multiplex PCR; TCRdb keeps in-frame clones, though not all of them. The sample includes roughly 150,000 clones, 86% of them seen just once. The specimen was peripheral blood. This clonotype was sampled from a woman in her 70s with acute or convalescent COVID-19.

The CDR3 is CASSQEGPGQGGQETQYF. CDR3 DNA sequence: TGTGCCAGCAGCCAAGAAGGGCCGGGACAGGGGGGCCAAGAGACCCAGTACTTC. The V gene is TRBV4-2, the J gene TRBJ2-5, with 11 bases identical to TRBD1. V lost 0 bases, J lost 1 base, and 7 bases stayed unmatched. Per germline, CDR1 LGHNA and CDR2 YNFKEQ. CDR3 length: 18 residues.